This T cell receptor (beta chain) was sequenced during a study of spatial heterogeneity in lung cancer. Using its own MiXCR run on the 5' RACE reads, TCRdb lists one record per CDR3 protein. The data contain more than 30,000 distinct CDR3 sequences, approximately 5.2% of them singletons. Time point reported: sample taken at primary tumor resection. V lost 2 bases to trimming and J lost 2 bases; unmatched junction nucleotides: 6. From germline, CDR1 is KGHSH and CDR2 LQKENI. The CDR3 is 16 residues long. This clonotype was counted between two and nine times. The specimen comprised PBMCs, sampled at surgery. The chain couples TRBV18 to TRBJ1-3, with 7 nucleotides matching TRBD1. The receptor comes from a female donor with early-stage non-small cell lung cancer. CDR3 DNA sequence: TGTGCCAGCTCACCAAGCGGACAGGACACTGGAAACACCATATATTTT. Translation gives CASSPSGQDTGNTIYF.